These T cell receptor beta chains were read from a single sample in a study of blood T cell repertoires in COVID-19. Assay: immunoSEQ multiplex PCR; the TCRdb copy retains only in-frame clones and omits some. The sample lists tens of thousands of clones; roughly 81% were seen once. Specimen: peripheral blood. The receptors originated from a man between 60 and 75 years old with COVID-19, enrolled during active disease. Each CDR3 is given with its conserved first and last residue. Each record gives: J gene, D gene, V gene, clone size, CDR3 DNA, CDR3 protein. A D gene is named only where the DNA matches it firmly. A clone size is listed for some rows: how often the clone was seen (once, few, many), or a class if it is expanded.

J: TRBJ2-1
D: .
V: TRBV24-1
size: .
DNA: TGTGCCATCAGTCGGGGCGGGACCAACTACAATGAGCAGTTCTTC
CDR3: CAISRGGTNYNEQFF

J: TRBJ2-7
D: TRBD1
V: TRBV6-5
size: once
DNA: TGTGCCAGCACCGACCATTTCAGGGGGCAGGACGAGCAGTACTTC
CDR3: CASTDHFRGQDEQYF

J: TRBJ2-5
D: .
V: TRBV7-7
size: .
DNA: TGTGCCAGCAGCTTAGATAGGGGGGGAGAGACCCAGTACTTC
CDR3: CASSLDRGGETQYF

J: TRBJ2-5
D: .
V: TRBV2
size: .
DNA: TGTGCCAGCAGTAGTCAAGGGGGACAAGAGACCCAGTACTTC
CDR3: CASSSQGGQETQYF

J: TRBJ1-1
D: .
V: TRBV5-1
size: once
DNA: TGCGCCAGCAGCTTGGAGACAGGTCGTACTGAAGCTTTCTTT
CDR3: CASSLETGRTEAFF

J: TRBJ1-5
D: .
V: TRBV6-1
size: .
DNA: TGTGCCAGCCGCGCCGGGGAGAGCAATCAGCCCCAGCATTTT
CDR3: CASRAGESNQPQHF

J: TRBJ1-2
D: .
V: TRBV25-1
size: .
DNA: TGTGCCAGCAGTGAGGCAGGGAGGCCCGATGGCTACACCTTC
CDR3: CASSEAGRPDGYTF

J: TRBJ1-3
D: TRBD1
V: TRBV10-3
size: few
DNA: TGTGCCATCTCCGGGACAGGTTCCCTTTCTGGAAACACCATATATTTT
CDR3: CAISGTGSLSGNTIYF

J: TRBJ1-3
D: .
V: TRBV29-1
size: .
DNA: TGCAGCGTCGGGGAAAACACCATATATTTT
CDR3: CSVGENTIYF

J: TRBJ2-1
D: TRBD2
V: TRBV5-1
size: .
DNA: TGCGCCAGCAGCTTTTTAGCGGGAAGTCCTGGGTATGAGCAGTTCTTC
CDR3: CASSFLAGSPGYEQFF

J: TRBJ2-2
D: .
V: TRBV3-1/TRBV3-2
size: .
DNA: TGTGCCAGCAGCCAAGTAAGCGGGCCCGGGGAGCTGTTTTTT
CDR3: CASSQVSGPGELFF

J: TRBJ2-2
D: .
V: TRBV16
size: .
DNA: TGTGCCAGCAGCCAATCTGGACTCAACACCGGGGAGCTGTTTTTT
CDR3: CASSQSGLNTGELFF

J: TRBJ2-5
D: .
V: TRBV5-6
size: .
DNA: TGTGCCAGCAGCTTGGCGAACAGACAAGAGACCCAGTACTTC
CDR3: CASSLANRQETQYF

J: TRBJ1-5
D: TRBD1
V: TRBV30
size: .
DNA: TGTGCCTGGAGTCACGGGACAGGGGGACGACAGCCCCAGCATTTT
CDR3: CAWSHGTGGRQPQHF

J: TRBJ2-3
D: .
V: TRBV7-9
size: few
DNA: TGTGCCAGCAGCTCGCACCGGGAGAGGGGAGATACGCAGTATTTT
CDR3: CASSSHRERGDTQYF

J: TRBJ1-4
D: .
V: TRBV11-2
size: few
DNA: TGTGCCAGCAGCTTAGATCGTACGGTTGAGTTTTTT
CDR3: CASSLDRTVEFF

J: TRBJ1-4
D: TRBD1
V: TRBV19
size: .
DNA: TGTGCCAGTGGGTCCCGGGACAGGGGTGCGATGGAAAAACTGTTTTTT
CDR3: CASGSRDRGAMEKLFF

J: TRBJ1-4
D: TRBD1
V: TRBV2
size: .
DNA: TGTGCCAGCAGAACGGGACAGGGCGGTGAAAAACTGTTTTTT
CDR3: CASRTGQGGEKLFF

J: TRBJ2-3
D: .
V: TRBV7-9
size: .
DNA: TGTGCCAGCAGCCCCGGACTTGGCGGGCCAGATACGCAGTATTTT
CDR3: CASSPGLGGPDTQYF

J: TRBJ1-5
D: .
V: TRBV29-1
size: .
DNA: TGCAGCGTTGCAACCTCCGAGGTAGACAATCAGCCCCAGCATTTT
CDR3: CSVATSEVDNQPQHF

J: TRBJ2-3
D: .
V: TRBV7-3
size: .
DNA: TGTGCCAGCAGCTTAAATCCTAGCGGCACAGATACGCAGTATTTT
CDR3: CASSLNPSGTDTQYF

J: TRBJ1-5
D: .
V: TRBV28
size: .
DNA: TGTGCCAGCACGGGTCAGGGCCTTGGGAATCAGCCCCAGCATTTT
CDR3: CASTGQGLGNQPQHF

J: TRBJ2-5
D: .
V: TRBV29-1
size: .
DNA: TGCAGCTCCAGGCAAGAGACCCAGTACTTC
CDR3: CSSRQETQYF

J: TRBJ1-2
D: .
V: TRBV19
size: .
DNA: TGTGCCAGTAGTATCTCGCTTCTCGGGGGCTACACCTTC
CDR3: CASSISLLGGYTF

J: TRBJ1-2
D: TRBD1
V: TRBV20-1
size: .
DNA: TGCAGTGCCAGTAGTAGGCAGGGGGTAAAAGTAACCACCTTC
CDR3: CSASSRQGVKVTTF

J: TRBJ1-2
D: .
V: TRBV28
size: .
DNA: TGTGCCAGCAGTTTGATAGGCCGGGACTCTGGCTACACCTTC
CDR3: CASSLIGRDSGYTF

J: TRBJ2-1
D: TRBD1
V: TRBV5-1
size: .
DNA: TGCGCCAGCAGAGTGGGACAGGGGGCGATGAATGAGCAGTTCTTC
CDR3: CASRVGQGAMNEQFF

J: TRBJ1-5
D: .
V: TRBV6-5
size: .
DNA: TGTGCCAGCAGGGACGGGGGAGAGGGTCAGCCCCAGCATTTT
CDR3: CASRDGGEGQPQHF

J: TRBJ2-7
D: .
V: TRBV11-2
size: .
DNA: TGTGCCAGCAGCCAAACCGGCTACGAGCAGTACTTC
CDR3: CASSQTGYEQYF

J: TRBJ2-3
D: TRBD2
V: TRBV10-3
size: .
DNA: TGTGCCATCAGTGTGAGGACTAGCGGGGGGGGTAGCACAGATACGCAGTATTTT
CDR3: CAISVRTSGGGSTDTQYF

J: TRBJ1-1
D: .
V: TRBV6-5
size: .
DNA: TGTGCCAGCAGGACTAATGAGGCCACTGAAGCTTTCTTT
CDR3: CASRTNEATEAFF

J: TRBJ1-1
D: .
V: TRBV5-1
size: .
DNA: TGCGCCAGCAGCGCAGGACTCCAGGCACCCACTGAAGCTTTCTTT
CDR3: CASSAGLQAPTEAFF

J: TRBJ2-2
D: .
V: TRBV19
size: once
DNA: TGTGCCAGTAGTATGACGGGAAGCACCGGGGAGCTGTTTTTT
CDR3: CASSMTGSTGELFF

J: TRBJ1-6
D: TRBD1
V: TRBV5-1
size: once
DNA: TGCGCCAGCAGCCCGACAGGGGGCGCAAATTCACCCCTCCACTTT
CDR3: CASSPTGGANSPLHF

J: TRBJ1-5
D: .
V: TRBV6-5
size: .
DNA: TGTGCCAGCAGTCTTACAGACAATCAGCCCCAGCATTTT
CDR3: CASSLTDNQPQHF

J: TRBJ1-1
D: TRBD1
V: TRBV3-1/TRBV3-2
size: .
DNA: TGTGCCAGCAGCCAGGCAGGGGGCCCGAACACTGAAGCTTTCTTT
CDR3: CASSQAGGPNTEAFF

J: TRBJ1-2
D: TRBD1
V: TRBV18
size: .
DNA: TGTGCCAGCTCTCAGGACGGGCAGGGGGCTAACTATGGCTACACCTTC
CDR3: CASSQDGQGANYGYTF

J: TRBJ1-1
D: .
V: TRBV16
size: .
DNA: TGTGCCAGCAGCCAGGGGGGGGACACTGAAGCTTTCTTT
CDR3: CASSQGGDTEAFF

J: TRBJ1-5
D: .
V: TRBV7-9
size: .
DNA: TGTGCCAGCAGCTTAGCGGACACCAATCAGCCCCAGCATTTT
CDR3: CASSLADTNQPQHF

J: TRBJ1-6
D: .
V: TRBV9
size: .
DNA: TGTGCCAGCAGCAGAGATAATTCACCCCTCCACTTT
CDR3: CASSRDNSPLHF

J: TRBJ1-2
D: TRBD1
V: TRBV5-1
size: .
DNA: TGCGCCAGCAGCTTGGATGGCAGGGGGGAAGCTAACTATGGCTACACCTTC
CDR3: CASSLDGRGEANYGYTF

J: TRBJ1-2
D: TRBD1
V: TRBV9
size: .
DNA: TGTGCCAGCAGCGGGAAACGGGACAGCCACTATGGCTACACCTTC
CDR3: CASSGKRDSHYGYTF

J: TRBJ2-1
D: .
V: TRBV2
size: .
DNA: TGTGCCAGCAGTACTAGTATCTACAATGAGCAGTTCTTC
CDR3: CASSTSIYNEQFF

J: TRBJ2-3
D: TRBD1
V: TRBV5-1
size: .
DNA: TGCGCCAGCAGCCCGGAAGGCAGGGGGCTCGGCGCAGATACGCAGTATTTT
CDR3: CASSPEGRGLGADTQYF

J: TRBJ2-3
D: TRBD1
V: TRBV6-1
size: .
DNA: TGTGCCAGCAGTGCCTGGACAGGGTTTGGGACAGATACGCAGTATTTT
CDR3: CASSAWTGFGTDTQYF

J: TRBJ2-3
D: TRBD2
V: TRBV6-4
size: .
DNA: TGTGCCAGCAGTCCAGAGACTAGCGGGGGCCCAAGCACAGATACGCAGTATTTT
CDR3: CASSPETSGGPSTDTQYF

J: TRBJ2-2
D: TRBD2
V: TRBV5-1
size: .
DNA: TGCGCCAGCAGCTCGGGACTAGCGGAGAGGAGGGAGCTGTTTTTT
CDR3: CASSSGLAERRELFF

J: TRBJ2-5
D: TRBD2
V: TRBV9
size: .
DNA: TGTGCCAGCAGCGTCACTAGCGGGAGGGAGACCCAGTACTTC
CDR3: CASSVTSGRETQYF

J: TRBJ1-5
D: .
V: TRBV2
size: .
DNA: TGTGCCAGCAGTGGTGAGCACAATCAGCCCCAGCATTTT
CDR3: CASSGEHNQPQHF

J: TRBJ2-2
D: TRBD1
V: TRBV7-9
size: .
DNA: TGTGCCAGCAGCTCGGGACAGTCCACCGGGGAGCTGTTTTTT
CDR3: CASSSGQSTGELFF